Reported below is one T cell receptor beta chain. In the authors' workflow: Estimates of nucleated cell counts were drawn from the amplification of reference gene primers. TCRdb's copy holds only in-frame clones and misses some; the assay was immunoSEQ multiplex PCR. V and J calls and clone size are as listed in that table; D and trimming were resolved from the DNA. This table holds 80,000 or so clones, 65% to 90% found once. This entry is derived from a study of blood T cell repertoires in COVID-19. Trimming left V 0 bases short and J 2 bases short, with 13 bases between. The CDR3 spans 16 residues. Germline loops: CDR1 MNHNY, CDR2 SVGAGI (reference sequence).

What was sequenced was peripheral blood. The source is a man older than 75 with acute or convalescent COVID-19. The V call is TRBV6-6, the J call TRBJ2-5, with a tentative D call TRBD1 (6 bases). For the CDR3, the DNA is TGTGCCAGCAGTTACTCTGATGGGGGCTGGCAAGAGACCCAGTACTTC. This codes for CASSYSDGGWQETQYF.